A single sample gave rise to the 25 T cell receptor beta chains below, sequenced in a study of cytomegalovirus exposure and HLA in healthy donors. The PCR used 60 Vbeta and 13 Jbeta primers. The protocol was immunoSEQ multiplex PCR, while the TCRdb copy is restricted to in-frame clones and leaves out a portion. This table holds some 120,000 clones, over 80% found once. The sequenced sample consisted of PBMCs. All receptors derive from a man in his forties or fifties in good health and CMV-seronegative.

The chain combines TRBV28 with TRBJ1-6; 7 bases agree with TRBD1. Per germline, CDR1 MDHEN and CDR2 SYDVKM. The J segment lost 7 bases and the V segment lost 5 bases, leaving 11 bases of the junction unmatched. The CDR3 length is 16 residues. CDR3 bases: TGTGCCAGCAGTATCGCCCAGGGGGTAAGCAATTCACCCCTCCACTTT. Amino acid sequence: CASSIAQGVSNSPLHF. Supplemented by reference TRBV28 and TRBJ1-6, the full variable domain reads DVKVTQSSRYLVKRTGEKVFLECVQDMDHENMFWYRQDPGLGLRLIYFSYDVKMKEKGDIPEGYSVSREKKERFSLILESASTNQTSMYLCASSIAQGVSNSPLHFGNGTRLTVT.

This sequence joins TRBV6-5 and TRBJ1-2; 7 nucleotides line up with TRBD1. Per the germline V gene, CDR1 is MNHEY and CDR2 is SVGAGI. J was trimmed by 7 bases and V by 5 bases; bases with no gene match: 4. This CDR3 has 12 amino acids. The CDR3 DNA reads TGTGCCAGCAGTCCCCAGGGGGGTGGCTACACCTTC. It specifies CASSPQGGGYTF.

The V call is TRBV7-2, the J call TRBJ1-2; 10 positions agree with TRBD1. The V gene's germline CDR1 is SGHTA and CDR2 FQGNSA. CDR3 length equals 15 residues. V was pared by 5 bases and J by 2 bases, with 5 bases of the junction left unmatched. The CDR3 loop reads CASSPGGQGNYGYTF. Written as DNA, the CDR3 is TGTGCCAGCAGCCCGGGGGGACAGGGGAACTATGGCTACACCTTC.

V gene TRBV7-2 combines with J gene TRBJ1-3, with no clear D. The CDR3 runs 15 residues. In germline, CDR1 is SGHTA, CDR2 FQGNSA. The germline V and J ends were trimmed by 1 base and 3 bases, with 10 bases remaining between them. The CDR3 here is CASSLEWRGGNTIYF. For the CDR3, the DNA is TGTGCCAGCAGCTTAGAGTGGCGGGGTGGAAACACCATATATTTT.

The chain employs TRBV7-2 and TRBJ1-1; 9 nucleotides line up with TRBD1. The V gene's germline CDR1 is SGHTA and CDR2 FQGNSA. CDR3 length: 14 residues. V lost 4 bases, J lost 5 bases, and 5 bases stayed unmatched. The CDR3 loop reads CASSSGQGRTEAFF. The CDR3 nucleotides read TGTGCCAGCAGCTCAGGACAGGGGAGAACTGAAGCTTTCTTT.

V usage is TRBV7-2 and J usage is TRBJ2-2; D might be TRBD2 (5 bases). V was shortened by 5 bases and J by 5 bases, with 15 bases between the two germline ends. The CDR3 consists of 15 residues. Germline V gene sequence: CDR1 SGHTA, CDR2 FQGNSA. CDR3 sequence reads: CASSPRRRVTGELFF. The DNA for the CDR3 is TGTGCCAGCAGCCCTAGGAGGCGCGTTACCGGGGAGCTGTTTTTT.

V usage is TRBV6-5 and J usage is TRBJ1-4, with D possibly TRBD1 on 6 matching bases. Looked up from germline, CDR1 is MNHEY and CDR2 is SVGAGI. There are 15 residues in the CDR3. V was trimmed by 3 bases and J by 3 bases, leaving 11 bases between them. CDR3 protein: CASSYSTGANEKLFF. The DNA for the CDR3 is TGTGCCAGCAGTTATTCGACAGGAGCTAATGAAAAACTGTTTTTT.

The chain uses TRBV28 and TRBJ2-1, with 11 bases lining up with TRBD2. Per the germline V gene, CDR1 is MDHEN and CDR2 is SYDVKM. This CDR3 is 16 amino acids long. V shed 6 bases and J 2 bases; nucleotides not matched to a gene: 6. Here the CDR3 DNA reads TGTGCCAGCAGCGTAACTAGCGGGGGAACCTACAATGAGCAGTTCTTC. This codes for CASSVTSGGTYNEQFF.

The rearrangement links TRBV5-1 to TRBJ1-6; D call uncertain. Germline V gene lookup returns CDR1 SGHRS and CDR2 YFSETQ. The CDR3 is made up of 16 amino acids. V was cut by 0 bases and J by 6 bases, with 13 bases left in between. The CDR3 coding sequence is TGCGCCAGCAGCTTGGTTGGCTCGGAGATTAATTCACCCCTCCACTTT. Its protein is CASSLVGSEINSPLHF.

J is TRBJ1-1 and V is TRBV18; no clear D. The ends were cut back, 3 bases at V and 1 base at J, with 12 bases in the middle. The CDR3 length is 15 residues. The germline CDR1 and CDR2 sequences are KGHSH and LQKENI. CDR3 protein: CASSPPGIRNTEAFF. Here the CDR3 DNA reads TGTGCCAGCTCACCTCCGGGAATTCGGAACACTGAAGCTTTCTTT.

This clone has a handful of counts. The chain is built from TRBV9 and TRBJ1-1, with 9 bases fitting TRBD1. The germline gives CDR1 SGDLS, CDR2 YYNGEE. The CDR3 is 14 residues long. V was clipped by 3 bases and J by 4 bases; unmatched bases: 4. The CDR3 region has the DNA TGTGCCAGCAGCGCCGGGACAGGGCTCACTGAAGCTTTCTTT. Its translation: CASSAGTGLTEAFF. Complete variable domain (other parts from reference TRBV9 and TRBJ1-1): DSGVTQTPKHLITATGQRVTLRCSPRSGDLSVYWYQQSLDQGLQFLIQYYNGEERAKGNILERFSAQQFPDLHSELNLSSLELGDSALYFCASSAGTGLTEAFFGQGTRLTVV.

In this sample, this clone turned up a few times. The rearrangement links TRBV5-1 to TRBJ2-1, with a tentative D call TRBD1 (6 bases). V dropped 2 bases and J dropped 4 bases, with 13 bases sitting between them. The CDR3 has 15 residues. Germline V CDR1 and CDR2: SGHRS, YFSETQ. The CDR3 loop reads CASSFVQGFYNEQFF. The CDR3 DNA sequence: TGCGCCAGCAGCTTCGTACAGGGATTTTACAATGAGCAGTTCTTC.

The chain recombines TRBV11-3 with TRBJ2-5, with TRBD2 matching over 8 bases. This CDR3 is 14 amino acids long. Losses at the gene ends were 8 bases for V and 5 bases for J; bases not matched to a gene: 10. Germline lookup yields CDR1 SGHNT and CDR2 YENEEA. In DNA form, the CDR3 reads TGTGCCAGCGCGCGAAGCGGGAGCGGCGAGACCCAGTACTTC. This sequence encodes CASARSGSGETQYF.

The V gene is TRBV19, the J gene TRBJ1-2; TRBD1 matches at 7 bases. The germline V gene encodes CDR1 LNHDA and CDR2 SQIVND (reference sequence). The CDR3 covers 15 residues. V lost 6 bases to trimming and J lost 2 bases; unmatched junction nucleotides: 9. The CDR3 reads CASRRGTEGNYGYTF. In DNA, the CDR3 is TGTGCCAGTAGGAGAGGGACAGAAGGAAACTATGGCTACACCTTC.

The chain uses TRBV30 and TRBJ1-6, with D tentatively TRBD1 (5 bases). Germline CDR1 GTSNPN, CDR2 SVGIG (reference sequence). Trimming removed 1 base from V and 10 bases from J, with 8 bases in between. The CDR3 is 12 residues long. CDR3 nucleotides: TGTGCCTGGAGTGGACAGTCCTCACCCCTCCACTTT. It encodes CAWSGQSSPLHF.

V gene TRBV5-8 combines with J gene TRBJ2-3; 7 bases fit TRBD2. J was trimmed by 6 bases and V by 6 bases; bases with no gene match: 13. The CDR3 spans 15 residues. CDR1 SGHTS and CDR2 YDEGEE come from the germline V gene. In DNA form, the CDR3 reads TGTGCCAGCACCAATGCGGGAGCTGCACCCGATACGCAGTATTTT. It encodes CASTNAGAAPDTQYF.

The CDR3 region is CASSQVGSNEQFF. CDR3 nucleotides: TGCGCCAGCAGCCAAGTGGGCAGCAATGAGCAGTTCTTC. The V call is TRBV4-1, the J call TRBJ2-1; no definite D call. The germline V gene has CDR1 MGHRA and CDR2 YSYEKL. V was shortened by 1 base and J by 6 bases, with 7 bases between the two germline ends. The CDR3 runs 13 residues.

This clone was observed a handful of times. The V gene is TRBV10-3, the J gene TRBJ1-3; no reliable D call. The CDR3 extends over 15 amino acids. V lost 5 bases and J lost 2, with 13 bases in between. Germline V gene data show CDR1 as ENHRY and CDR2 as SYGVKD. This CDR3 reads CAISSEIVAGNTIYF. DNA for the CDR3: TGTGCCATCAGTTCAGAAATCGTCGCTGGAAACACCATATATTTT.

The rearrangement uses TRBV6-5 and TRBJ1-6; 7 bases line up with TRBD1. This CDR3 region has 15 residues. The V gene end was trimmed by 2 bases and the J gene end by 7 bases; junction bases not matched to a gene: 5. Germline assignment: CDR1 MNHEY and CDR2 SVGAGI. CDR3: CASSYLPGGNSPLHF. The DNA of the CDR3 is TGTGCCAGCAGTTACCTCCCAGGGGGAAATTCACCCCTCCACTTT.

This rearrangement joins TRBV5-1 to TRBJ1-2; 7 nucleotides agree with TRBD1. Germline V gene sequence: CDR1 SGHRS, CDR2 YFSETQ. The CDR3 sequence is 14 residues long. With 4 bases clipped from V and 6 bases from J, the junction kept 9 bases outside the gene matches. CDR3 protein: CASSPGTEVHGYTF. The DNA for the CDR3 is TGCGCCAGCAGCCCCGGGACAGAGGTGCATGGCTACACCTTC.

The CDR3 DNA reads TGTGCCAGCAGCCCAGGGGGGACTCCAGATGAAAAACTGTTTTTT. Encoded protein: CASSPGGTPDEKLFF. This chain uses TRBV9 with TRBJ1-4; 7 bases agree with TRBD1. V shed 4 bases, J shed 6 bases, and the junction held 9 bases outside the gene matches. There are 15 residues in the CDR3. Per the germline V gene, CDR1 is SGDLS and CDR2 is YYNGEE.

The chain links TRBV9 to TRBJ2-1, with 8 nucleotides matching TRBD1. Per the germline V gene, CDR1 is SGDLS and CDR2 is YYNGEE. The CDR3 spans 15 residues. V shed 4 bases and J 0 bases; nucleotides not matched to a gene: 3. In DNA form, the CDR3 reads TGTGCCAGCAGCTCGGACAGGGCCTCCTACAATGAGCAGTTCTTC. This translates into CASSSDRASYNEQFF.

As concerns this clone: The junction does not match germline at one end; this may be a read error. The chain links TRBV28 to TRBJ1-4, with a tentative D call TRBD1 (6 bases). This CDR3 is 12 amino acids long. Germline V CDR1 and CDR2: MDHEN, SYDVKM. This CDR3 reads CASSPRQGRSFF. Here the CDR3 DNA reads TGTGCCAGCAGTCCAAGGCAGGGGCGCTCCTTCTTT.

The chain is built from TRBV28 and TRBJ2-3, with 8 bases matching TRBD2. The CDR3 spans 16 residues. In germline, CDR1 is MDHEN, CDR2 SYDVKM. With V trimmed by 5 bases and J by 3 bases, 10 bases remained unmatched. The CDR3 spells CASSQLTSATTDTQYF. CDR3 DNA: TGTGCCAGCAGTCAGTTGACTAGCGCGACTACAGATACGCAGTATTTT. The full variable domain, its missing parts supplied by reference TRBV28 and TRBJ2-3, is DVKVTQSSRYLVKRTGEKVFLECVQDMDHENMFWYRQDPGLGLRLIYFSYDVKMKEKGDIPEGYSVSREKKERFSLILESASTNQTSMYLCASSQLTSATTDTQYFGPGTRLTVL.

The DNA for the CDR3 is TGCAGCGTCCGGGACTCTGGGGAGACCCAGTACTTC. As protein: CSVRDSGETQYF. The chain has TRBV29-1 and TRBJ2-5, with D possibly matching TRBD2 (6 bases). This CDR3 comprises 12 residues. Trimming took 6 bases from V and 5 from J, leaving 13 bases between them. Germline CDR1 reads SQVTM; CDR2 reads ANQGSEA.